Sequencing of this T cell receptor (beta chain) was carried out in a study of cytomegalovirus exposure and HLA in healthy donors (dated by TCRdb to about 2017). Regarding the study in general: According to an earlier analysis of 587 of the donors, about 179 million T cells yielded some 120 million unique TCR beta sequences and 276 Gb of sequence data. An early release covering roughly 640 HLA-typed donors comprised approximately 290 gigabases of sequencing data and approximately 80 million unique TCR sequences. Of the roughly 400 genotyped donors, 81% were placed in the genetic ancestry cluster associated with self-reported Caucasian donors. The study aimed to test whether cataloging public T cell receptors could reveal signatures of past pathogen exposure. The study used immunosequencing to profile the T cell repertoires of approximately 650 subjects and linked those repertoires to cytomegalovirus serostatus. In addition to the first cohort of 666 subjects, a separate validation cohort of approximately 120 different subjects was used. To predict cytomegalovirus infection status, the study combined high-throughput TCR immunosequencing, statistical association of individual TCRs with disease status, and machine learning. To study patterns of TCR occurrence, a later analysis re-analyzed previously published TCR beta repertoires from 650 to 750 donors and added high-resolution HLA genotyping. Rather than using new phenotypic data, the later analysis identified candidate immune exposures from TCR beta sequences and from how often those sequences occurred across donors. To decide whether each TCR beta V gene segment behaved as functional or pseudogenic, an earlier analysis of approximately 600 of the donors relied on high-throughput TCR beta sequencing. Donor age, sex, ethnicity and CMV serostatus were collected together with the repertoire data. A later genetic analysis used genome-wide SNP genotypes for about 60% of the roughly 700 donors, treating that subset as a discovery cohort. Every repertoire in the discovery cohort had been generated on one and the same sequencing platform. HLA typing included class I and class II loci at four-digit resolution. The number of typed donors differed by locus: about 620-630 for A, B, C, DRB1 and DQB1; 500 to 550 for DQA1; some 610 for DPA1; and approximately 450 for DPB1. Roughly five DR-DQ haplotypes were handled as single units for association and clustering, since linkage in the cohort was strong. Among some 400 genotyped donors of the cohort, an average of about 220,000 unique TCR beta nucleotide sequences was sequenced per donor, of which about 20% were non-productive.

Receptors were amplified or captured by the immunoSEQ multiplex PCR assay. A mixture of 60 forward primers for TCR Vbeta segments and 13 reverse primers for TCR Jbeta segments was used in the multiplex PCR. The CDR3 region of rearranged TCR beta genes was amplified from genomic DNA by a multiplex PCR assay. Amplified TCR beta libraries were sequenced as 87-base-pair reads on the Illumina HiSeq System. The original methods were these. A later analysis tallied around 80 million unique TCR beta chains across the 550 to 850 repertoires, and approximately 12 million of those chains were shared by two or more donors. Raw reads were error-corrected and collapsed into unique sequences with a nearest-neighbor algorithm that merged closely related sequences to remove PCR and sequencing errors. V, D and J gene segments were assigned by aligning CDR3 sequences to IMGT reference sequences. For a sequence to be retained, at least a six-nucleotide match to both a V gene segment and a J gene segment was required. Rearrangements were called productive when the CDR3 lacked stop codons and stayed in frame with V and J; all others were non-productive. Following IMGT convention, CDR3 was defined as the stretch from the second conserved V-encoded cysteine up to the conserved J-encoded phenylalanine. Sequences without an unambiguous match to a single V gene segment were excluded from the earlier analysis of about 600 of the donors. An earlier analysis of fewer than 750 of the donors classified V segments as functional when productive rearrangements were above 56.7% and as segregating when the standard deviation between donors was above 5%. A statistical classification framework was built to diagnose cytomegalovirus status from the catalog of TCR beta chain sequences. In a later analysis, TCR nucleotide sequences were compared against IMGT/GENE-DB human TR gene sequences so that V and J genes could be assigned. In a later analysis, CDR3 sequences and most-parsimonious VDJ recombination scenarios were assigned using the TCRdist pipeline. In a later analysis, each TCR beta chain was defined by its CDR3 amino acid sequence together with its V-gene family, and reads lacking a unique V-gene family were excluded. A later analysis removed 592 highly shared, low-generation-probability nucleotide sequences to deal with suspected cross-contamination and a sequencing artifact. For each public chain, a later analysis derived a clonal expansion index from normalized ranks of inferred template counts within each repertoire. A later analysis computed generation probabilities with a VDJ recombination model fitted to out-of-frame rearrangements, and checked the results against IGoR. In a later analysis, hypergeometric tests were used to score TCR-TCR, TCR-HLA and TCR-CMV co-occurrence, with a repertoire-size bias correction applied to TCR pairs. A later analysis estimated false discovery rates by permuting HLA or CMV assignments 20 times. In a later analysis, co-occurring TCRs were grouped with DBSCAN, and TCRdist sequence similarity was added when clustering was performed within HLA-allele-positive subsets. Co-occurrence clustering excluded repertoires with fewer than 30,000 or more than 120,000 public chains, plus five with anomalous nucleotide sharing. This is the immuneACCESS table as TCRdb keeps it, with only in-frame sequences that have V and J called. A part of the clones is gone; compared with another copy, unresolved V genes explain less than half, and the rest is unexplained. V, J and clone size were drawn from that table, and D and trimming were deduced from the DNA. The sample table records about 130,000 clones; around 83% of these occur just once. Clones ranked in the top ten supply over 0.9% of the sample.

The cohort comprised fewer than 750 healthy bone marrow donors. At the time of sampling, all cohort members were nominally healthy, though unrecorded immune exposures were likely present. CMV serostatus was positive for more than 250 and negative for about 55% of the roughly 670 cohort members, and was not recorded for this donor. Every donor gave a peripheral blood sample, and the peripheral blood mononuclear cells from that sample were used for TCR beta sequencing. Genomic DNA was extracted from the blood cell samples with the Qiagen DNeasy Blood Extraction Kit. Of note for this clone: The clone's antigen remains unknown. No base quality information exists; no much larger clone differs at one position.

Study-wide findings and limitations: Correlated functional status among segregating V segments might reflect linkage disequilibrium, but an unknown experimental factor could not be ruled out. The cohort was sequenced for TCR beta chains only, and without alpha or paired-chain data the features that could be detected were limited. In a later analysis, HLA-associated TCR beta chains were found to be more clonally expanded and to have lower generation probabilities than equally common non-associated chains. The study listed 150 to 200 TCR beta chains as associated with cytomegalovirus. A later analysis reported that several top co-occurrence clusters appeared linked to parvovirus B19, influenza, CMV and Epstein-Barr virus. According to a later genetic analysis, donors in an Asian-associated ancestry cluster had fewer N-insertions in productive TCRs than the approximately 630-donor mean. The sequencing pipeline was judged likely to have produced a cluster of highly shared sequence variants as a technical artifact. Specific HLA alleles were associated with roughly 16,000 TCR beta sequences at a false discovery rate of 0.05 in a later analysis. When HLA alleles, especially DR and DQ, strongly co-occurred, attributing TCR associations to individual alleles was difficult. In vitro tests confirmed that three of the cytomegalovirus-associated TCR beta chains recognize cytomegalovirus antigens. A later analysis found that TCR association rates varied across HLA loci, with DRB1 alleles showing the most associated TCRs and HLA-C alleles the fewest. A later analysis found that most CMV-associated TCR beta chains appeared HLA-restricted, with HLA associations seemingly driven largely by CMV exposure. The only immune exposure information available for the cohort was CMV serostatus. In an earlier analysis of 450 to 750 of the donors, most TCR beta V segments appeared in productive rearrangements about 87% or about 30% of the time, broadly matching IMGT annotations. A further reported finding was that TCR beta sequences accurately predicted the HLA-A and HLA-B alleles for most subjects in the first cohort. Presence/absence analyses assumed roughly uniform sequencing depth across donors, an assumption that may not hold. V-gene and J-gene trimming of TCR beta chains was associated with a missense DCLRE1C variant in a later genetic analysis, and the association was replicated in an independent cohort. The authors suggested that the approach could potentially be extended to other disease states and immunological phenotypes. Some IMGT-functional V segments, including TRBV6-2 and TRBV6-3, could not be told apart with the 87-base-pair reads, so those segments were excluded. In both the original and validation cohorts, the classifier was reported to diagnose cytomegalovirus status with high specificity and sensitivity. While some public TCRs were present in many individuals, most TCR sequences turned up only very rarely across donors. The earlier analysis of around 600 of the donors excluded roughly 17 rarely observed V segments, including chromosome 9 orphons, because counts were too low. Because some donors lacked HLA typing at each locus, the association tests relied only on the typed subset.

Ends trimmed: V by 4 bases, J by 6 bases; bases unmatched to a gene: 5. Per the germline V gene, SGHVS is the CDR1 and FQNEAQ is the CDR2. From the cysteine through the phenylalanine, the CDR3 covers 14 amino acids. Here the CDR3 DNA is all that survives: 42 bases in frame from base 1. The sequenced material came from PBMCs. This clonotype was sampled from a human donor in good health. The receptor chain draws on TRBV7-8 and TRBJ2-1, with 8 bases in between that match TRBD2. The DNA reads TGTGCCAGCAGCTGGGGGGCGGGAGGCAATGAGCAGTTCTTC. Translated, it gives CASSWGAGGNEQFF.